This T cell receptor (beta chain) is from a study of T cell repertoires in cytomegalovirus infection. At the level of the study: Used in the study were CMV epitopes, some recently identified and HLA-C-restricted, others well-studied and HLA-B-restricted. TCR beta signatures that were public indicated CMV infection and matching HLA type.

As to this clonotype: As yet, its antigen is unknown.

Germline CDR1 SGHDN, CDR2 FVKESK. This CDR3 spans 13 amino acids. Trimming cost V 3 bases and J 6 bases, with 11 bases left between them. MiXCR, applied by TCRdb to the reads, yields one record per CDR3 protein. The sample carries approximately 770,000 distinct CDR3 sequences, almost 30% recorded once. The chain recombines TRBV14 with TRBJ2-5; D uncertain. The source of this sequence is a human donor in good health (CMV status not recorded). Some clones in this sample may be carry-over from other donors' samples. Material: cultured CD8+ T cells from PBMCs, obtained from culture after CMV antigen stimulation. CDR3 loop: CASSQGRFKTQYF. The CDR3 region has the DNA TGTGCCAGCAGCCAGGGTCGCTTTAAGACCCAGTACTTC.